The 26 T cell receptor beta chains presented below share a single source sample, sequenced in a study of T cell repertoires in cytomegalovirus infection. TCRdb re-derived calls from the reads in MiXCR, one entry per CDR3 protein. In the table there are hundreds of thousands of distinct CDR3 sequences, under 40% of which are singletons. Input material: PBMCs. These receptors all come from a human donor in good health (CMV status not recorded). Some clones in this sample may be carry-over from other donors' samples.

CDR3 loop: CSVVPSGGRTYEQYF. The CDR3 coding sequence is TGCAGCGTTGTGCCTAGCGGGGGGCGGACCTACGAGCAGTACTTC. The V call is TRBV29-1, the J call TRBJ2-7, with 11 positions matching TRBD2. The germline V gene encodes CDR1 SQVTM and CDR2 ANQGSEA. Trimming removed 4 bases from V and 2 bases from J; junction bases left unmatched: 7. This CDR3 has 15 amino acids.

This clonotype was detected only a few times. This chain links TRBV20-1 with TRBJ2-4; 10 bases map to TRBD2. Germline CDR1 and CDR2: DFQATT and SNEGSKA (reference sequence). Trimming took 2 bases from V and 5 from J; bases not matched to a gene: 9. The CDR3 runs to 16 residues. CDR3 protein: CSARTSGLAYQNIQYF. CDR3 nucleotides: TGCAGTGCTAGAACTTCGGGACTAGCGTACCAAAACATTCAGTACTTC.

The V call is TRBV12-3 or TRBV12-4, the J call TRBJ1-1; a possible D gene is TRBD1 (6 bases). The CDR3 is 15 residues long. Trimming shortened V by 6 bases and J by 1 base, and 15 bases separated the two germline ends. CDR3 loop: CASSLLDSPNTEAFF. The CDR3 DNA follows: TGTGCCAGCAGCCTCCTGGACAGCCCGAACACTGAAGCTTTCTTT.

The chain links TRBV19 to TRBJ1-2, with a weak D call TRBD1 (5 bases). This CDR3 spans 13 amino acids. Looked up from germline, CDR1 is LNHDA and CDR2 is SQIVND (reference sequence). The germline V and J ends were trimmed by 7 bases and 7 bases, with 16 bases remaining between them. The CDR3 loop is CASTLGPGLGYTF. The CDR3 DNA is TGTGCCAGTACCCTCGGTCCAGGGCTTGGCTACACCTTC.

This clonotype was found a few times. This chain connects TRBV28 to TRBJ1-4; D remains ambiguous. The germline CDR1 and CDR2 sequences are MDHEN and SYDVKM. V gave up 2 bases and J gave up 4 bases, with 17 bases separating them. This CDR3 has 17 residues. CDR3 bases: TGTGCCAGCAGTTTAAATCTGGCCGGGAAGAATAATGAAAAACTGTTTTTT. Residues: CASSLNLAGKNNEKLFF.

A few counts support this clonotype. This sequence joins TRBV12-3 or TRBV12-4 and TRBJ1-1; 7 bases match TRBD1. Trimming cost V 6 bases and J 6 bases; bases outside gene matches: 7. The length of the CDR3 is 13 residues. For the CDR3, the DNA is TGTGCCAGCAGCTTTGACAGGGAGGCTGAAGCTTTCTTT. This sequence encodes CASSFDREAEAFF.

In the case of this clonotype: The conserved phenylalanine or tryptophan normally closing the CDR3 is absent here, so this likely arose from a read error. The chain recombines TRBV13 with TRBJ2-1, with 8 nucleotides matching TRBD1. Germline V lookup: CDR1 PRHDT, CDR2 FYEKMQ (reference sequence). The CDR3 loop spans 14 amino acids. V dropped 4 bases and J dropped 7; count of bases not matched to a gene: 6. CDR3 in DNA: TGTGCCAGCAGCTCCGGGACAGGAAAGAATGAGCAGTTCTTA. It specifies CASSSGTGKNEQFL.

The rearrangement links TRBV2 to TRBJ2-1, with TRBD2 matching 10 bases. The V segment lost 4 bases and the J segment 9 bases; nucleotides outside the gene matches: 9. The CDR3 consists of 15 residues. Germline CDR1 SNHLY, CDR2 FYNNEI. CDR3 in DNA: TGTGCCAGCAGTGCGCGCCCCGGGACTAGCGCTGAGCAGTTCTTC. Protein: CASSARPGTSAEQFF.

This sequence joins TRBV11-3 and TRBJ1-1; D is uncertain. CDR1 is SGHNT, CDR2 YENEEA, per germline. This CDR3 is built from 15 residues. V lost 3 bases, J lost 4 bases, and 15 bases lay in between. CDR3: CASSFPPTGATEAFF. Here the CDR3 DNA reads TGTGCCAGCAGCTTCCCCCCCACGGGCGCCACTGAAGCTTTCTTT.

A remark on this clonotype: A much larger clone lies a single base off, so this may be a read error. The missing conserved phenylalanine or tryptophan at the end of this CDR3 makes a read error likely. The chain has TRBV7-6 and TRBJ2-7; 7 nucleotides match TRBD1. Trimming cost V 5 bases and J 3 bases; bases outside gene matches: 10. Per the germline V gene, CDR1 is SGHVS and CDR2 is FNYEAQ. The CDR3 totals 15 residues. CDR3 region: CASSTTGTDNYEQYL. In DNA form, the CDR3 reads TGTGCCAGCAGCACCACCGGGACAGATAACTACGAGCAGTACTTA.

This clonotype occurred a few times. The chain uses TRBV4-1 and TRBJ1-4, with 9 bases aligning to TRBD1. V lost 3 bases to trimming and J lost 6 bases; unmatched junction nucleotides: 2. This CDR3 is 14 amino acids long. CDR1 is MGHRA and CDR2 is YSYEKL in the germline V gene. The CDR3 spells CASSHGTGYEKLFF. The CDR3 nucleotides read TGCGCCAGCAGCCACGGGACAGGGTATGAAAAACTGTTTTTT.

This clonotype was counted between two and nine times. CDR3: CASSLSAGRGPYGYTF. CDR3 coding DNA: TGTGCCAGCAGCTTATCAGCGGGCAGGGGGCCCTATGGCTACACCTTC. The chain links TRBV7-9 to TRBJ1-2, with TRBD1 matching over 8 bases. CDR3 length: 16 residues. Germline CDR1 SEHNR, CDR2 FQNEAQ (reference sequence). Trimming cost V 2 bases and J 4 bases; bases outside gene matches: 9.

Worth noting for this clonotype: This may arise from a read error, as a much more abundant clone is one base away. This likely comes from a read error, as the CDR3 has no conserved phenylalanine or tryptophan at its end. The chain combines TRBV7-2 with TRBJ2-1; 14 nucleotides match TRBD2. Germline loops: CDR1 SGHTA, CDR2 FQGNSA. The CDR3 runs to 15 residues. V shed 2 bases, J shed 7 bases, and the junction held 1 base outside the gene matches. The CDR3 here is CASSLRTSGGNEQFL. The CDR3 DNA reads as TGTGCCAGCAGCTTACGGACTAGCGGGGGGAATGAGCAGTTCTTA.

The chain joins TRBV12-3 or TRBV12-4 to TRBJ1-1, with 7 nucleotides matching TRBD1. This CDR3 is 14 amino acids long. After removal of 3 bases from V and 5 bases from J, the junction contained 6 bases not matched to a gene. CDR3 sequence reads: CASSLRTGGTEAFF. The CDR3 DNA reads TGTGCCAGCAGTTTGAGGACAGGTGGAACTGAAGCTTTCTTT.

This clonotype turned up a few times. The chain links TRBV15 to TRBJ1-1; D remains ambiguous. This CDR3 region has 14 residues. Germline V lookup: CDR1 LNHNV, CDR2 YYDKDF (reference sequence). Trimming stripped 4 bases from V and 0 bases from J, with 9 bases between. CDR3 bases: TGTGCCACCAGCAAGGGCACCTTGAACACTGAAGCTTTCTTT. It yields the protein CATSKGTLNTEAFF.

The chain combines TRBV20-1 with TRBJ2-3; D is possibly TRBD2 (5 bases). CDR3 size: 15 residues. Germline CDR1 DFQATT, CDR2 SNEGSKA (reference sequence). V dropped 3 bases and J dropped 2 bases, with 15 bases sitting between them. The CDR3 DNA is TGCAGTGCTAGCGACCGGGGAGCGGCCACAGATACGCAGTATTTT. It is translated as CSASDRGAATDTQYF.

This sequence joins TRBV7-6 and TRBJ1-5; TRBD1 is a possible D gene (6 bases). V gave up 4 bases and J gave up 5 bases, with 12 bases separating them. Germline V gene sequence: CDR1 SGHVS, CDR2 FNYEAQ. This CDR3 spans 14 amino acids. CDR3 loop: CASSSGGADQPQHF. In DNA form, the CDR3 reads TGTGCCAGCAGCTCCGGGGGCGCGGATCAGCCCCAGCATTTT.

This clonotype was found a few times. This sequence joins TRBV20-1 and TRBJ1-1; unclear D gene. The CDR3 contains 11 residues. V was pared by 4 bases and J by 1 base, with 4 bases between. Germline V gene sequence: CDR1 DFQATT, CDR2 SNEGSKA (reference sequence). CDR3 loop: CSATGNTEAFF. The DNA of the CDR3 is TGCAGTGCTACGGGGAACACTGAAGCTTTCTTT.

The J gene is TRBJ1-6, the V gene TRBV15; 7 nucleotides align to TRBD1. This CDR3 has 17 residues. CDR1 and CDR2 from the germline V gene are LNHNV and YYDKDF (reference sequence). With 2 bases clipped from V and 5 bases from J, the junction kept 9 bases outside the gene matches. CDR3 loop: CATSRTPGQTNNSPLHF. The CDR3 region has the DNA TGTGCCACCAGCAGAACCCCGGGACAGACAAATAATTCACCCCTCCACTTT.

This clonotype has just a few counts. The chain combines TRBV5-6 with TRBJ1-1, with a possible D match to TRBD1 (5 bases). V was shortened by 4 bases and J by 2 bases, with 27 bases between the two germline ends. CDR3 size: 19 residues. Per the germline V gene, CDR1 is SGHDT and CDR2 is YYEEEE. DNA for the CDR3: TGTGCCAGCAGCAAACCTAGTCGGCCAGGGACTGTTGTTAACACTGAAGCTTTCTTT. It encodes CASSKPSRPGTVVNTEAFF.

This chain links TRBV11-2 with TRBJ2-7, with TRBD1 as a possible D gene (5 bases). The CDR3 totals 15 residues. Trimming took off 4 bases at V and 10 bases at J, with 23 bases between the two ends. Germline CDR1 is SGHAT and CDR2 is FQNNGV. This CDR3 is CASSSLDRQGYGQYF. Here the CDR3 DNA reads TGTGCCAGCAGCTCATTGGACCGGCAGGGCTACGGTCAGTACTTC.

The chain recombines TRBV4-3 with TRBJ1-3; tentatively, D is TRBD1 (5 bases). With 3 bases removed from V and 2 bases from J, the gap between germline ends came to 8 bases. Germline lookup yields CDR1 LGHNA and CDR2 YSLEER. The CDR3 extends over 14 amino acids. CDR3 sequence (DNA): TGCGCCAGCAGCCAGGGGGTTGCTGGAAACACCATATATTTT. Translated, it gives CASSQGVAGNTIYF.

This clonotype occurred many times. This rearrangement joins TRBV7-8 to TRBJ1-4, with 7 nucleotides matching TRBD1. The trim removed 5 bases at V and 5 bases at J, leaving 8 bases unmatched. Looked up from germline, CDR1 is SGHVS and CDR2 is FQNEAQ. This CDR3 is built from 15 residues. CDR3 sequence: CASSGAGQRNEKLFF. The CDR3 coding sequence is TGTGCCAGCAGCGGGGCGGGACAGCGAAATGAAAAACTGTTTTTT.

The J gene is TRBJ1-1, the V gene TRBV6-2 or TRBV6-3; TRBD1 agrees at 9 bases. With V trimmed by 4 bases and J by 6 bases, 15 bases remained unmatched. Germline values: CDR1 MNHEY, CDR2 SVGEGT. The CDR3 sequence is 17 residues long. In DNA, the CDR3 is TGTGCCAGCAGTTCACTCGGACAGGGGCAATGGGACCCTGAAGCTTTCTTT. It codes for CASSSLGQGQWDPEAFF.

The chain is built from TRBV6-5 and TRBJ2-1; perhaps TRBD1 as D (6 bases). Germline V gives CDR1 MNHEY, CDR2 SVGAGI. The V gene lost 2 bases and the J gene lost 9 bases, with 11 bases spanning the gap. The CDR3 covers 13 residues. CDR3: CASSYGGRIEQFF. The CDR3 region has the DNA TGTGCCAGCAGTTACGGGGGCAGGATTGAGCAGTTCTTC.

The genes are TRBV20-1 and TRBJ2-7, with D perhaps TRBD1 (6 bases). CDR3 length: 14 amino acids. Trimming left V 1 base short and J 5 bases short, with 15 bases between. Germline V gives CDR1 DFQATT, CDR2 SNEGSKA (reference sequence). CDR3 residues: CSARGRGGNDEQYF. CDR3 sequence (DNA): TGCAGTGCTAGAGGGAGAGGGGGTAACGACGAGCAGTACTTC.